This T cell receptor (beta chain) was sequenced for a study of shared clonotypes between healthy human individuals. Germline assignment: CDR1 SNHLY and CDR2 FYNNEI. Trimming at V came to 6 bases and at J to 0 bases, leaving 5 bases not matched to a gene. CDR3 length: 15 amino acids. At a deep level, the assay was run. Investigators spread the genomic DNA of each subset evenly over several immunoSEQ plates. PCR replicates from unsorted PBMC used roughly 300 ng DNA, and this amount was 25,000 to 30,000 T cell genomes. Repertoires were generated with immunoSEQ multiplex PCR, while TCRdb's copy carries only in-frame clones and drops some. The sample lists about 510,000 clones, around 79% seen once, with about 12% in the top ten.

This TCR was recovered from a woman aged 40-49 years in good health. Some clones in this sample may be carry-over from other donors' samples. The sequenced sample was PBMCs. The rearrangement links TRBV2 to TRBJ2-1; 7 bases match TRBD2. In DNA, the CDR3 is TGTGCCAGCAGACCGGGACTATACTCCTACAATGAGCAGTTCTTC. Protein: CASRPGLYSYNEQFF.